This entry features one TCR beta chain sequence. Germline V CDR1 and CDR2: SEHNR, FQNEAQ (reference sequence). J lost 3 bases, V lost 2 bases, and 10 bases had no gene match. CDR3 length: 16 amino acids. Participant age was roughly 18 to 90 years, and participants resided in 20 to 30 US areas. As processed by the authors: Estimation of nucleated cell counts was performed using reference gene primer amplification. Sequencing used immunoSEQ multiplex PCR; TCRdb keeps in-frame clones, though not all of them. That table gives V, J and clone size, and the DNA gave D and trimming. Of 200,000 to 250,000 clones in the sample, just under 90% were seen once. The sample comes from a study of blood T cell repertoires in COVID-19. Study summary: Donors in the United States, Italy and Spain gave samples during acute or convalescent COVID-19. The analysed material was cDNA or gDNA that came from T cells, B-cell-depleted T cells, or PBMCs.

This sequence was found in a man aged 30 to 45 who had recovered from COVID-19. The source material was PBMCs or T cells enriched from blood (not recorded which). The rearrangement joins TRBV7-9 to TRBJ2-7; the match to TRBD1 covers 7 bases. This CDR3 is CASSLLTQDRIYEQYF. CDR3 DNA: TGTGCCAGCAGCTTACTGACTCAGGACAGGATCTACGAGCAGTACTTC.